A selection of T cell receptor beta chains follows, all from one sample in a study of regulatory T cells in long-lasting Graves disease. From the multiplex PCR reads, TCRdb called clonotypes with MiXCR, one entry per CDR3 protein. Among more than 300,000 distinct CDR3 sequences listed, roughly 24% were seen once. Source: peripheral blood mononuclear cells (PBMCs), taken when the disease was refractory, from a patient treated with antithyroid drugs. Source of these receptors: a woman between 40 and 55 years old with Graves disease. The CDR3 runs from the conserved cysteine through the conserved F or W. The order of the fields is clone size, D gene, V gene, J gene, CDR3 DNA, CDR3 protein. The D gene is left open where the match is weak. Clone size, where shown, is once, few, many, or a class for clones that have expanded.

abundance: .
d_gene: .
v_gene: TRBV7-2
j_gene: TRBJ2-4
CDR3nt: TGCGCCAGCAGCCAAGCAGGGGGGAGCATTCAGTACTTC
CDR3aa: CASSQAGGSIQYF

abundance: once
d_gene: TRBD2
v_gene: TRBV19
j_gene: TRBJ2-2
CDR3nt: TGTGCCAGTACCCGGGACTATTACACCGGGGAGCTGTTTTTT
CDR3aa: CASTRDYYTGELFF

abundance: .
d_gene: .
v_gene: TRBV29-1
j_gene: TRBJ2-7
CDR3nt: TGCAGCGTTACAGGGACGGACTACGAGCAGTACTTC
CDR3aa: CSVTGTDYEQYF

abundance: many
d_gene: .
v_gene: TRBV28
j_gene: TRBJ2-7
CDR3nt: TGTGCCAGCAGTTTACCCCCCTTTGGAACCTACGAGCAGTACTTC
CDR3aa: CASSLPPFGTYEQYF

abundance: few
d_gene: .
v_gene: TRBV27
j_gene: TRBJ2-3
CDR3nt: TGTGCCAGCAGTTTAAAGTGGTGGGGCCCAACTACACCTACAGATACGCAGTATTTT
CDR3aa: CASSLKWWGPTTPTDTQYF

abundance: many
d_gene: TRBD1
v_gene: TRBV6-5
j_gene: TRBJ2-7
CDR3nt: TGTGCCAGCAGTTACTCGTACCGGGACAGAGCCTACGAGCAGTACTTC
CDR3aa: CASSYSYRDRAYEQYF

abundance: many
d_gene: TRBD2
v_gene: TRBV20-1
j_gene: TRBJ2-7
CDR3nt: TGCAGTGCTTCCTCGACGCGAGGGAGGGCTGACGAGCAGTACTTC
CDR3aa: CSASSTRGRADEQYF

abundance: .
d_gene: .
v_gene: TRBV5-5
j_gene: TRBJ2-1
CDR3nt: TGTGCCAGCAGTTCGACCCAAGGGGGAGGGCAGGCCTACAATGAGCAGTTCTTC
CDR3aa: CASSSTQGGGQAYNEQFF

abundance: many
d_gene: TRBD2
v_gene: TRBV28
j_gene: TRBJ2-2
CDR3nt: TGTGCCAGCAGACCCAACGACAGGACTAGTCGCTCGGGAGGGTCCGGGGAGCTGTTTTTT
CDR3aa: CASRPNDRTSRSGGSGELFF

abundance: .
d_gene: TRBD2
v_gene: TRBV15
j_gene: TRBJ2-1
CDR3nt: TGTGCCACCAGCAGGAGCATGGGACTAGCGGGTAATGAGCAGTTCTTC
CDR3aa: CATSRSMGLAGNEQFF

abundance: many
d_gene: TRBD1
v_gene: TRBV13
j_gene: TRBJ1-1
CDR3nt: TGTGCCAGCAGCCAGGGGGTCGGGGAACGAGCTTTCTTT
CDR3aa: CASSQGVGERAFF

abundance: many
d_gene: .
v_gene: TRBV19
j_gene: TRBJ2-7
CDR3nt: TGTGCCAGTAGTCCCCTCGGGGGGCTCGACGAGCAGTACTTC
CDR3aa: CASSPLGGLDEQYF

abundance: .
d_gene: TRBD1
v_gene: TRBV7-9
j_gene: TRBJ1-1
CDR3nt: TGTGCCAGCAGCGCCGGGACAGGCCCCTCAGCTTTCTTT
CDR3aa: CASSAGTGPSAFF

abundance: .
d_gene: .
v_gene: TRBV20-1
j_gene: TRBJ2-7
CDR3nt: TGCAGTGCTAGGATCGGGAACGAGCAGTACTTC
CDR3aa: CSARIGNEQYF

abundance: .
d_gene: .
v_gene: TRBV29-1
j_gene: TRBJ1-1
CDR3nt: TGCAGCGGGGGGTGGGTGAACACTGAAGCTTTCTTT
CDR3aa: CSGGWVNTEAFF

abundance: .
d_gene: .
v_gene: TRBV19
j_gene: TRBJ2-2
CDR3nt: TGTGCCAGTAGTATGGCCCAGGGGAACACCGGGGAGCTGTTTTTT
CDR3aa: CASSMAQGNTGELFF

abundance: few
d_gene: TRBD1
v_gene: TRBV7-9
j_gene: TRBJ1-1
CDR3nt: TGTGCCAGCAGCTTAGGACAGGGCATGTTTGAAGCTTTCTTT
CDR3aa: CASSLGQGMFEAFF

abundance: few
d_gene: .
v_gene: TRBV28
j_gene: TRBJ2-7
CDR3nt: TGTGCCTGCAGTTTAGGCAGCTCCTACGAGCAGTACTTC
CDR3aa: CACSLGSSYEQYF

abundance: .
d_gene: TRBD2
v_gene: TRBV19
j_gene: TRBJ2-7
CDR3nt: TGTGCCAGTAGTTCCGGGGGGACCTCTGCTGTCGAGCAGTACTTC
CDR3aa: CASSSGGTSAVEQYF